The clone carrying this T cell receptor beta chain was counted only a few times. Its antigen is as yet unknown. The data originate from a study of T cell repertoires in cytomegalovirus infection. Overall study context: Recently described HLA-C-restricted plus well-studied HLA-B-restricted CMV epitopes were used. Indicated by public TCR beta signatures were CMV infection and matching HLA type. The study's findings and limits: Cumulative frequency (of public TCR beta family members) identified carriers of CMV plus the relevant HLA. HLA-C-restricted CMV clonotypes gave the most frequent clonotype in two of eight donors.

From the reads, TCRdb called clonotypes with MiXCR, one entry per CDR3 protein. The table records approximately 1,000,000 distinct CDR3 sequences, roughly a third of them present only once. The TCR comes from a human donor in good health (CMV status not recorded). Some clones in this sample may be carry-over from other donors' samples. Source: cultured CD8+ T cells from PBMCs, taken from culture after CMV antigen stimulation.

CDR3 in DNA: TGTGCTAGTGGTCCCCCATGGGGATCGGTATATAGCAATCAGCCCCAGCATTTT. It specifies CASGPPWGSVYSNQPQHF. This chain links TRBV12-5 with TRBJ1-5, with D hard to call. The CDR3 totals 18 residues. Trimming removed 5 bases from V and 0 bases from J, with 20 bases in between. Germline CDR1 is LGHNT and CDR2 is FRNRAP. Using reference TRBV12-5 and TRBJ1-5 for the parts outside the CDR3, the full variable domain is DARVTQTPRHKVTEMGQEVTMRCQPILGHNTVFWYRQTMMQGLELLAYFRNRAPLDDSGMPKDRFSAEMPDATLATLKIQPSEPRDSAVYFCASGPPWGSVYSNQPQHFGDGTRLSIL.